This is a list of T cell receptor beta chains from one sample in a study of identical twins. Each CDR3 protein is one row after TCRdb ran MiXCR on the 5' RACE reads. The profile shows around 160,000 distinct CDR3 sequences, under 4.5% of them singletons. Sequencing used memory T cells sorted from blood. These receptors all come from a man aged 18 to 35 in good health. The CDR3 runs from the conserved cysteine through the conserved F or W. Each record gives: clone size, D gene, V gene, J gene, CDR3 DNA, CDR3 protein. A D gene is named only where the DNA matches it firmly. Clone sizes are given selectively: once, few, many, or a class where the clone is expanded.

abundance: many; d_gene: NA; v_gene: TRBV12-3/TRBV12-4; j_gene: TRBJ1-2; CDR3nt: TGTGCCAGCAGTTCAAACTCAGGGGAGGGCTATGGCTACACCTTC; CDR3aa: CASSSNSGEGYGYTF
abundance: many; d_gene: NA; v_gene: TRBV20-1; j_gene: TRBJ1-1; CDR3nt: TGCAGTGCTGGACAGTCCAACACTGAAGCTTTCTTT; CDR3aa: CSAGQSNTEAFF
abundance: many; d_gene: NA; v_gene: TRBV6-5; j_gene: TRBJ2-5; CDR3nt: TGTGCCAGCAGTTACACCCAACAAGAGACCCAGTACTTC; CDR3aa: CASSYTQQETQYF
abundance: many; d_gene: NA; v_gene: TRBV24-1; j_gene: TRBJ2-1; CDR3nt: TGTGCCACCAGTGATTTCCACCCTGTTGGTCACAATGAGCAGTTCTTC; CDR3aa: CATSDFHPVGHNEQFF
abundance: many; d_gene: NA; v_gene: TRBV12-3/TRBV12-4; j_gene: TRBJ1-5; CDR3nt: TGTGCCAGCAGTTTAGGGGGGCTTCAGCCCCAGCATTTT; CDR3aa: CASSLGGLQPQHF
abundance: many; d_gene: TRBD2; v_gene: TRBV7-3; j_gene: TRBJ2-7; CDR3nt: TGTGCCAGCAGCTCAGCGGGAGGACTCTCCTACGAGCAGTACTTC; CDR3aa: CASSSAGGLSYEQYF
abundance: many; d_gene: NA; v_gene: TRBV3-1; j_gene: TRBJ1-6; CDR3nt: TGTGCCAGCAGCCAATCCCGAAATTCACCCCTCCACTTT; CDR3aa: CASSQSRNSPLHF
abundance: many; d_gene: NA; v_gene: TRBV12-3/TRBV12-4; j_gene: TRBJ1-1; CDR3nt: TGTGCCAGCAGTTTCGGGGCCCTTGAAGCTTTCTTT; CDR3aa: CASSFGALEAFF
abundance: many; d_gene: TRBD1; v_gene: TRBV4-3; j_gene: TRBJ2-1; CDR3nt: TGCGCCAGCAGCCGGAAGGCCGTTTGGGACAGGACCTACAATGAGCAGTTCTTC; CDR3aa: CASSRKAVWDRTYNEQFF
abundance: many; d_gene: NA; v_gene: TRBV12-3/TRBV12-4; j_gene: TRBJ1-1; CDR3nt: TGTGCCAGCAGCCAAAATATGGCAGGGTCTGAAGCTTTCTTT; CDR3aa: CASSQNMAGSEAFF
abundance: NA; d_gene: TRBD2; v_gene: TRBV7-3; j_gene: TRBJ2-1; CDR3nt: TGTGCCAGCAGCTTAGGGGGGGTGAGTTACAATGAGCAGTTCTTC; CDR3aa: CASSLGGVSYNEQFF
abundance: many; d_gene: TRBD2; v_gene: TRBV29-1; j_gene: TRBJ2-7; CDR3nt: TGCAGCGTTCAAAGCGGGAAAAGCTCCTACGAGCAGTACTTC; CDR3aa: CSVQSGKSSYEQYF
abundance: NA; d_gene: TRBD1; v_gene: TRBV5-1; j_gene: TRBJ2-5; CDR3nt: TGCGCCAGCAGCTACGGGGAGGGACAGGGATGGGAGACCCAGTACTTC; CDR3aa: CASSYGEGQGWETQYF
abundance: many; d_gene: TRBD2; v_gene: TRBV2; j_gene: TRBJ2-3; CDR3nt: TGTGCCACCCGTACTAGCGGACTCACAGATACGCAGTATTTT; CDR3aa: CATRTSGLTDTQYF
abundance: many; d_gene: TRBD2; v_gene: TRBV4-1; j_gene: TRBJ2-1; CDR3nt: TGCGCCAGCAGCCAGAGGACTAGCGGGAACCCCAATGAGCAGTTCTTC; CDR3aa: CASSQRTSGNPNEQFF
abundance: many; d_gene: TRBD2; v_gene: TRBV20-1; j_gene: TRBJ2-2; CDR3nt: TGCAGTGCTAGGGGGACTAGCGGGAGTCTAGGGGAGCTGTTTTTT; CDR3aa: CSARGTSGSLGELFF